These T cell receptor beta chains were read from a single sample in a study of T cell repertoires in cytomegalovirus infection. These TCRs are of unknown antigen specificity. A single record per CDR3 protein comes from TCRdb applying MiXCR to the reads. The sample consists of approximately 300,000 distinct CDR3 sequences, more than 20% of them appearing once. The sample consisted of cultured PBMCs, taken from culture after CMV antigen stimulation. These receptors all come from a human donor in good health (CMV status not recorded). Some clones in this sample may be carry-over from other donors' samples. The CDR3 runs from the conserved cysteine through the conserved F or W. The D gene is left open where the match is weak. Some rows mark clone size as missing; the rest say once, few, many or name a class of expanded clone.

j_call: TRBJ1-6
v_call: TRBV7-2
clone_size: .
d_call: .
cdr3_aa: CASSLSQAENSPLHF
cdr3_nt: TGTGCCAGCAGCTTATCGCAGGCCGAAAATTCACCCCTCCACTTT

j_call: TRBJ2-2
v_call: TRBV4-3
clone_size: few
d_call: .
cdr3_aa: CASSQDQGSTGELFF
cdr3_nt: TGCGCCAGCAGCCAAGATCAGGGGAGTACCGGGGAGCTGTTTTTT

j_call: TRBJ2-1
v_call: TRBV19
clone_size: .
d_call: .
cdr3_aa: CASNAPRNEQFF
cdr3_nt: TGTGCCAGTAACGCCCCTCGGAATGAGCAGTTCTTC

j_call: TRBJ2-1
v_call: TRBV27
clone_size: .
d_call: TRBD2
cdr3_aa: CASSSLLADRYNEQFF
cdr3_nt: TGTGCCAGCAGTTCACTACTAGCGGACCGGTACAATGAGCAGTTCTTC

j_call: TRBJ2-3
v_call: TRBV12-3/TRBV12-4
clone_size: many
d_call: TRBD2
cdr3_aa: CASSLARLAGGPDTQYF
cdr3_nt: TGTGCCAGCAGTTTAGCGCGCCTAGCGGGAGGACCAGATACGCAGTATTTT

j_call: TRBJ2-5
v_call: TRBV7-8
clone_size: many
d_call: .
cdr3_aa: CASSLLREETQYF
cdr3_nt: TGTGCCAGCAGCTTACTCAGGGAAGAGACCCAGTACTTC

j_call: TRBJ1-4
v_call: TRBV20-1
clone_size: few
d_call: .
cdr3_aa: CSARSGTSASNGKLFF
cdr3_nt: TGCAGTGCTAGAAGTGGGACTTCAGCCTCGAACGGGAAACTGTTTTTT

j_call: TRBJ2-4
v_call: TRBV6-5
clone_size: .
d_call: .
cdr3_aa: CASSYSVGRKFIQYF
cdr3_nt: TGTGCCAGCAGTTACAGCGTGGGACGGAAATTTATTCAGTACTTC

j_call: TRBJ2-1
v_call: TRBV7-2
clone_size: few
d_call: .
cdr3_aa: CASSSRFNNEQFF
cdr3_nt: TGTGCCAGCAGCTCCCGGTTCAACAATGAGCAGTTCTTC

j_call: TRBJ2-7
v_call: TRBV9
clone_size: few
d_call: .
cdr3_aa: CASSREGQIYEQYF
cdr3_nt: TGTGCCAGCAGCAGGGAAGGACAAATCTACGAGCAGTACTTC

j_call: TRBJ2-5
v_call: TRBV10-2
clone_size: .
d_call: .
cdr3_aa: CASITDVRGTQYF
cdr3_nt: TGCGCCAGCATCACGGACGTCCGCGGAACCCAGTACTTC

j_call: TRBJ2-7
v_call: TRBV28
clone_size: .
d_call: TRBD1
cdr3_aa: CASSTQGAGSYEQYF
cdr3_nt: TGTGCCAGCAGTACCCAGGGGGCAGGCTCCTACGAGCAGTACTTC

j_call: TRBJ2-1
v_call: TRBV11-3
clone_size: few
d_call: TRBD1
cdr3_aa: CASSLDLGTGRNEQFF
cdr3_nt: TGTGCCAGCAGCTTAGATCTCGGGACAGGTAGGAATGAGCAGTTCTTC

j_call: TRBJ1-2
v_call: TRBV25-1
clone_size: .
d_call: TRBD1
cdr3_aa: CASSKGQGAYGYTF
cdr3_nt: TGTGCCAGCAGTAAGGGACAGGGGGCTTATGGCTACACCTTC

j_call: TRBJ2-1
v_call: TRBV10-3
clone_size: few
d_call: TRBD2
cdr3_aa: CATLVAGGPGEQFF
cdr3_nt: TGTGCCACCCTTGTAGCGGGAGGACCTGGTGAGCAGTTCTTC

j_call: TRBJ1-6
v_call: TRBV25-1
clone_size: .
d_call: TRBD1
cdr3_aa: CASSEYGDRGLASPLHF
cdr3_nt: TGTGCCAGCAGTGAATATGGGGACAGGGGGCTCGCTTCACCCCTCCACTTT

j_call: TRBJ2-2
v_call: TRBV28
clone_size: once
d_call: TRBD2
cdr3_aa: CASSPSGRASTGELFF
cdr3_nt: TGTGCCAGCAGCCCTAGCGGGAGGGCCAGCACCGGGGAGCTGTTTTTT

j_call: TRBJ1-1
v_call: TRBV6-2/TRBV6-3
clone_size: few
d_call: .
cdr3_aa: CASSHGRGTEAFF
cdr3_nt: TGTGCCAGCAGCCACGGCAGGGGTACTGAAGCTTTCTTT

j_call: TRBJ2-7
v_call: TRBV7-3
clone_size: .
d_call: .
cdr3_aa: CASRGEGSEQYF
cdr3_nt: TGTGCCAGCCGCGGGGAAGGGAGCGAGCAGTACTTC

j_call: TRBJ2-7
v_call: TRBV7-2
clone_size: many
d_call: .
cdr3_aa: CASSPFHGTYEQYF
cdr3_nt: TGTGCCAGCAGCCCCTTTCATGGAACCTACGAGCAGTACTTC

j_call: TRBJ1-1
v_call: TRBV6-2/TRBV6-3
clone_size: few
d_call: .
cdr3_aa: CASSLTGTTEAFF
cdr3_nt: TGTGCCAGCAGTCTTACAGGGACGACTGAAGCTTTCTTT

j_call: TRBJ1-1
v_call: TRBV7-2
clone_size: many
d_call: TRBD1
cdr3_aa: CASSLSPGGNTEAFF
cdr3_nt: TGTGCCAGCAGCTTAAGTCCAGGGGGGAACACTGAAGCTTTCTTT

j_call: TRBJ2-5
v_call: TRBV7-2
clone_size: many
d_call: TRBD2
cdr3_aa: CASSLNYPSGRAGETQYF
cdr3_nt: TGTGCCAGCAGCTTAAATTATCCTAGCGGGAGGGCGGGGGAGACCCAGTACTTC

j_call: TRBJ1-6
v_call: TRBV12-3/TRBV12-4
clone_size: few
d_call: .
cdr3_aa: CASSFPGAPPLHF
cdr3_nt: TGTGCCAGCAGTTTTCCAGGGGCACCACCCCTCCACTTT

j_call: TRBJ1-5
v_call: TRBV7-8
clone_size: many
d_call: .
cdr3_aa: CASSLAQNQPQHF
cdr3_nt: TGTGCCAGCAGCTTAGCGCAGAATCAGCCCCAGCATTTT

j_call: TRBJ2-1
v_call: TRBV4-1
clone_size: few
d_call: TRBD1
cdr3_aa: CASSSRTGYNEQFF
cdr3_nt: TGCGCCAGCAGCTCTCGGACAGGGTACAATGAGCAGTTCTTC

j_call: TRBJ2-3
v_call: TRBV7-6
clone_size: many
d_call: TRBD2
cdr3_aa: CASSFPLTSGRVSDTQYF
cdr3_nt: TGTGCCAGCAGCTTTCCCTTGACTAGCGGGAGAGTGTCAGATACGCAGTATTTT

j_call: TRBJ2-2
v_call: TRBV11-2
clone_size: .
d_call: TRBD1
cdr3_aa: CASSLGVRGLVTGELFF
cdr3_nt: TGTGCCAGCAGCTTAGGAGTCAGGGGGCTTGTCACCGGGGAGCTGTTTTTT

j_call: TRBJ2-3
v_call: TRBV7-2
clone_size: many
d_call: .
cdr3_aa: CASSDRGGRVGIDRSTQYF
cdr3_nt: TGTGCCAGCAGCGATAGGGGGGGTAGAGTCGGGATTGATCGTAGTACGCAGTATTTT

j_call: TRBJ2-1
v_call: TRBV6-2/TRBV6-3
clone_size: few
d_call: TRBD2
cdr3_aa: CASRNEASGAYNEQFF
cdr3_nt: TGTGCCAGCAGAAACGAGGCTAGCGGGGCCTACAATGAGCAGTTCTTC

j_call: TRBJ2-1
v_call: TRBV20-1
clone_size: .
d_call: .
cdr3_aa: CSAGWNEQFF
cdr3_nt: TGCAGTGCTGGTTGGAATGAGCAGTTCTTC

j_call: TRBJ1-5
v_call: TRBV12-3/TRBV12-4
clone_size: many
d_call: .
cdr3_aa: CASSPFGGTSNQPQHF
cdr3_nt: TGTGCCAGCAGTCCTTTTGGGGGGACAAGCAATCAGCCCCAGCATTTT

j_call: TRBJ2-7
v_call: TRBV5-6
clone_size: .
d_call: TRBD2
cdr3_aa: CASSLGGLAGDEQYF
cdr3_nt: TGTGCCAGCAGCTTGGGTGGACTAGCGGGAGACGAGCAGTACTTC

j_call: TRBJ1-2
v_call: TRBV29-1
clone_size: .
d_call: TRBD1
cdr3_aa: CSAGQDYGYTF
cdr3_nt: TGCAGCGCGGGACAGGACTATGGCTACACCTTC

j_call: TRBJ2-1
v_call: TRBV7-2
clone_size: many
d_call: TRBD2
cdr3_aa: CASSPLAGAFYEQFF
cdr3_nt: TGTGCCAGCAGCCCACTAGCGGGAGCATTTTATGAGCAGTTCTTC

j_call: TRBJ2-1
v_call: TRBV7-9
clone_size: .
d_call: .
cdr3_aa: CASSLPPLNEQFF
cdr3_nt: TGTGCCAGCAGCTTACCTCCCCTCAATGAGCAGTTCTTC

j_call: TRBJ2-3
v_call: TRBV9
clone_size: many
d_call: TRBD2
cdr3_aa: CASSATGTSGRTDTQYF
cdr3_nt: TGTGCCAGCAGCGCAACCGGGACTAGCGGGAGAACAGATACGCAGTATTTT

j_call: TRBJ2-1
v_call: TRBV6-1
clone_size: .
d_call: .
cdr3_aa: CASSKRVNAYNEQFF
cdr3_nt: TGTGCCAGCAGTAAAAGGGTGAATGCCTACAATGAGCAGTTCTTC

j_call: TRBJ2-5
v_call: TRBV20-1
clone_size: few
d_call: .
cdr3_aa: CSARPGTSGGGTQYF
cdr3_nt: TGCAGTGCTAGACCCGGGACATCGGGTGGGGGGACCCAGTACTTC

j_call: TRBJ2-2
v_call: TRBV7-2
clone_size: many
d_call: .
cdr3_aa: CASSLDRFGGGELFF
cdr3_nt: TGTGCCAGCAGCTTAGATAGGTTTGGAGGCGGGGAGCTGTTTTTT

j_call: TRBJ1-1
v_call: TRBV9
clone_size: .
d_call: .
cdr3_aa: CASSVATDSTTEAFF
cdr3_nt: TGTGCCAGCAGCGTAGCTACAGACAGTACCACTGAAGCTTTCTTT

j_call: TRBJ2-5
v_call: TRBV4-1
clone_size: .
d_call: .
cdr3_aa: CASSQDRDGQETQYF
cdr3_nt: TGTGCCAGCAGCCAAGATCGGGACGGTCAAGAGACCCAGTACTTC